These T cell receptor beta chains were read from a single sample in a study of T-cell memory formation after mild COVID-19. MiXCR was run by TCRdb on the 5' RACE reads, yielding one entry per CDR3 protein. This table holds about 84,000 distinct CDR3 sequences, approximately 13% found once. The source material was PBMCs or a T cell subset sorted from them (not recorded which). The receptor source for this set is an adult woman who had mild COVID-19 (a few samples of this study predate the infection). Cell type and time point are not known. Each CDR3 is given with its conserved first and last residue. D genes are given only for firm matches. Rows may omit the clone size; those that give it use once, few, many or a size class.

TRBD1,few,TRBV7-6,TRBJ2-7,TGTGCCAGCAGCCACACGCTAGGACAGGCCTCCTACGAGCAGTACTTC,CASSHTLGQASYEQYF
.,many,TRBV4-2,TRBJ2-1,TGTGCCAGCAGCCAAGGCCCCGGGAATGAGCAGTTCTTC,CASSQGPGNEQFF
TRBD2,.,TRBV12-3/TRBV12-4,TRBJ2-3,TGTGCCAGCAGTACTAGCGGGGGGGCGGTCAGAGATACGCAGTATTTT,CASSTSGGAVRDTQYF
.,few,TRBV18,TRBJ1-1,TGTGCCAGCTCACCACCGGTGCAGGGCATTGGGTTGAACACTGAAGCTTTCTTT,CASSPPVQGIGLNTEAFF
.,.,TRBV9,TRBJ2-1,TGTGCCAGCAGCGTAGGGAACAATGAGCAGTTCTTC,CASSVGNNEQFF
TRBD1,many,TRBV4-3,TRBJ1-1,TGCGCCAGCAGCCAAGACGGACAGGGGGTCCCGAACACTGAAGCTTTCTTT,CASSQDGQGVPNTEAFF
TRBD1,few,TRBV5-1,TRBJ1-4,TGCGCCAGCAGCCCTGAGGACAGGGAGAATGAAAAACTGTTTTTT,CASSPEDRENEKLFF
.,.,TRBV7-9,TRBJ1-2,TGTGCCAGCAGTCCCGGCCCACAGGTTACGACTAACTATGGCTACACCTTC,CASSPGPQVTTNYGYTF
.,few,TRBV28,TRBJ2-1,TGTGCCAGCGGGGAAGTCTACAATGAGCAGTTCTTC,CASGEVYNEQFF
TRBD2,few,TRBV5-1,TRBJ2-1,TGCGCCAGCACCCAGACTAGCGGGAACAATGAGCAGTTCTTC,CASTQTSGNNEQFF
.,.,TRBV2,TRBJ2-7,TGTGCCAGCAGCCCGGACGGGGCAAGCTCCTACGAGCAGTACTTC,CASSPDGASSYEQYF
.,.,TRBV9,TRBJ2-5,TGTGCCAGCAGCTCCCAGGGAGAGACCCAGTACTTC,CASSSQGETQYF
TRBD1,.,TRBV5-4,TRBJ1-2,TGTGCCAGCAGCTTCAGGGGGCCTAACGGCTACACCTTC,CASSFRGPNGYTF
.,few,TRBV7-9,TRBJ2-3,TGTGCCAGCAGCTTAATACAGGGAGGAGAAGATACGCAGTATTTT,CASSLIQGGEDTQYF
.,few,TRBV29-1,TRBJ2-7,TGCAGCGTTGAGGGACTGGACTACGAGCAGTACTTC,CSVEGLDYEQYF
.,.,TRBV13,TRBJ2-3,TGTGCCAGCAGCCCTCCGATGGATACGCAGTATTTT,CASSPPMDTQYF
TRBD1,many,TRBV23-1,TRBJ2-5,TGCGCCACGCGTCACAAAAGGGGGGACAGGCAAGAGACCCAGTACTTC,CATRHKRGDRQETQYF
.,few,TRBV29-1,TRBJ2-1,TGCAGCGGGTGCCATTTGGGGCCCACCAATGAGCAGTTCTTC,CSGCHLGPTNEQFF
.,few,TRBV4-1,TRBJ2-4,TGCGCCAGCAGCCAAGGCGACACAGCCAAAAACATTCAGTACTTC,CASSQGDTAKNIQYF
TRBD1,.,TRBV4-1,TRBJ1-1,TGCGCCAGCAGCCGGACAGGGGGAACTGAAGCTTTCTTT,CASSRTGGTEAFF
TRBD1,few,TRBV11-2,TRBJ1-5,TGTGCCAGCAGCTTAGGTCGGACAGGGTATCAGCCCCAGCATTTT,CASSLGRTGYQPQHF
TRBD1,.,TRBV7-3,TRBJ2-6,TGTGCCAGCACTAAGGGACAGGGGTACGGGGCCAACGTCCTGACTTTC,CASTKGQGYGANVLTF
TRBD2,.,TRBV7-6,TRBJ2-1,TGTGCCAGCAGCCAGACTAGCGGGGGTTACAATGAGCAGTTCTTC,CASSQTSGGYNEQFF
.,.,TRBV2,TRBJ2-1,TGTGCCAGCAAAGGTCCCCTCTACAATGAGCAGTTCTTC,CASKGPLYNEQFF
.,.,TRBV3-1,TRBJ2-3,TGTGCCAGCAGCCAAGTTGAGACAGTTAGCACAGATACGCAGTATTTT,CASSQVETVSTDTQYF
.,few,TRBV6-5,TRBJ2-3,TGTGCCAGCAGTCCCGGACAGTTCACAGATACGCAGTATTTT,CASSPGQFTDTQYF
TRBD1,few,TRBV12-3/TRBV12-4,TRBJ2-5,TGTGCCAGCAGTGCCCGGACAGGGGGAGAGACCCAGTACTTC,CASSARTGGETQYF
.,.,TRBV7-3,TRBJ2-7,TGTGCCAGCAGCTTAAGTCTGACCGGCGAGCAGTACTTC,CASSLSLTGEQYF
.,.,TRBV29-1,TRBJ2-7,TGCAGCACCCAACAGGCTAGCTCCTACGAGCAGTACTTC,CSTQQASSYEQYF
.,.,TRBV6-5,TRBJ2-1,TGTGCCAGCAGTCTGCCCGGGAGCTACAATGAGCAGTTCTTC,CASSLPGSYNEQFF
.,.,TRBV5-5,TRBJ2-7,TGTGCCAGCAGCCTGGCGGGACAGCGAACCTCCTACGAGCAGTACTTC,CASSLAGQRTSYEQYF
.,few,TRBV4-3,TRBJ2-3,TGCGCCAGCAGCCAAGAGAGTCTTGGGGCGGCATTCCCCGGCACAGATACGCAGTATTTT,CASSQESLGAAFPGTDTQYF
.,few,TRBV4-1,TRBJ2-5,TGCGCCAGCAGCCAAGTAGCAGGGTATGTGACCCAGTACTTC,CASSQVAGYVTQYF
.,once,TRBV12-5,TRBJ1-5,TGTGCTAGTAAATATGGGGGGCAGCCCCAGCATTTT,CASKYGGQPQHF
.,many,TRBV5-1,TRBJ2-3,TGCGCCAGCAGCTTGATGGGAGATACGCAGTATTTT,CASSLMGDTQYF
.,.,TRBV20-1,TRBJ2-7,TGCAGTGCTAGAGAACTGAACCCCCTCTACGAGCAGTACTTC,CSARELNPLYEQYF
.,few,TRBV15,TRBJ1-6,TGTGCCACCAGATCGGAGGGGAATTCACCCCTCCACTTT,CATRSEGNSPLHF
TRBD1,many,TRBV25-1,TRBJ2-6,TGTGCCAGCAGTGAGGCAGGGGGCGAATCTGGGGCCAACGTCCTGACTTTC,CASSEAGGESGANVLTF
.,once,TRBV7-6,TRBJ1-2,TGTGCCAGCAGCTTACAGGGTTACTATGGCTACACCTTC,CASSLQGYYGYTF
.,few,TRBV20-1,TRBJ1-5,TGCAGTGCTAGGTCCTCACACCCCGGAGCAGATCAGCCCCAGCATTTT,CSARSSHPGADQPQHF
TRBD1,few,TRBV20-1,TRBJ2-7,TGCAGTGCTAGGCCGGGACAGGGGATTTACGAGCAGTACTTC,CSARPGQGIYEQYF
TRBD2,.,TRBV4-3,TRBJ2-3,TGCGCCAGCAGCCTTCGTTTTCTAGGGCGGGAGGGCACAGATACGCAGTATTTT,CASSLRFLGREGTDTQYF
.,.,TRBV10-3,TRBJ2-7,TGTGCCATCAGCGACCCAGAAGCCCTGACCTACGAGCAGTACTTC,CAISDPEALTYEQYF
.,few,TRBV12-3/TRBV12-4,TRBJ1-5,TGTGCCAGCAGGTGGGGTAATCAGCCCCAGCATTTT,CASRWGNQPQHF
.,few,TRBV6-5,TRBJ2-2,TGTGCCAGCAGTTACCCGTCCGGACTTGGCGCCGGGGAGCTGTTTTTT,CASSYPSGLGAGELFF
.,.,TRBV19,TRBJ1-1,TGTGCCAGTAGAGAATACAGGGAATCGGGCACTGAAGCTTTCTTT,CASREYRESGTEAFF
TRBD1,few,TRBV5-4,TRBJ2-5,TGTGCCAGCAGCCCCTTTTGGGGACAGGGAGAGACCCAGTACTTC,CASSPFWGQGETQYF
.,few,TRBV7-9,TRBJ2-7,TGTGCCAGCAGCTTTCAGGGGCACTACGAGCAGTACTTC,CASSFQGHYEQYF
.,few,TRBV12-3/TRBV12-4,TRBJ2-5,TGTGCCAGCAGCAGACCCCAAGAGACCCAGTACTTC,CASSRPQETQYF
.,.,TRBV4-1,TRBJ2-3,TGCGCCAGCGACCCCTTCGGACATCGGGGCACAGATACGCAGTATTTT,CASDPFGHRGTDTQYF
TRBD1,many,TRBV29-1,TRBJ2-1,TGCAGCGTTCAAAATCTTCAGGGGGCCTACAATGAGCAGTTCTTC,CSVQNLQGAYNEQFF
.,few,TRBV29-1,TRBJ2-2,TGCAGCGTTGAAGTACCGGGCAGAAGCACCGGGGAGCTGTTTTTT,CSVEVPGRSTGELFF
TRBD2,few,TRBV7-2,TRBJ2-1,TGTGCCAGCCCCCTTACGCTAGCGGGGGGGCAGGAGCAGTTCTTC,CASPLTLAGGQEQFF
.,.,TRBV24-1,TRBJ2-5,TGTGCCACCAGCCCGGACGGCCAAGAGACCCAGTACTTC,CATSPDGQETQYF
.,.,TRBV30,TRBJ2-3,TGTGCCTGGAGTTCCTTCAGTAGCACAGATACGCAGTATTTT,CAWSSFSSTDTQYF
TRBD2,.,TRBV4-1,TRBJ2-3,TGCGCCAGCAGCCAAGAAGCGGGGCTTAGCACAGATACGCAGTATTTT,CASSQEAGLSTDTQYF
.,few,TRBV4-3,TRBJ1-4,TGCGCCAGCAGCCAAGATCGCTATTTTAATGAAAAACTGTTTTTT,CASSQDRYFNEKLFF